This T cell receptor (beta chain) originates from a study of cytomegalovirus exposure and HLA in healthy donors. Whole-study context: According to later analysis, the same platform produced the 90 to 150 validation and several hundred first-cohort repertoires. Regarding the study as a whole: Most TCR sequences were uncommon, yet certain public TCRs appeared in many donors. Under in vitro conditions, three CMV-associated chains were confirmed as specific for CMV antigens. Per published reports, the classifier diagnosed cytomegalovirus status with high specificity and sensitivity.

V was trimmed by 1 base and J by 2 bases, leaving 13 bases between them. CDR1 is MNHEY and CDR2 is SMNVEV in the germline V gene (reference sequence). The CDR3 runs 16 residues. Profiling relied on immunoSEQ multiplex PCR, and the TCRdb table lists in-frame clones only, not all of them. This table has more than 300,000 clones, about nine tenths appearing once. Of note for this clone: Its antigen is unidentified.

The chain joins TRBV27 to TRBJ2-3; possibly TRBD2 for D (5 bases). The TCR was taken from a woman between 18 and 29 years old in good health and CMV-seronegative. The sequenced sample consisted of PBMCs. The CDR3 loop is CASSLFLPGITDTQYF. In nucleotides, the CDR3 is TGTGCCAGCAGTTTATTTCTACCCGGGATCACAGATACGCAGTATTTT.